Below, 8 T cell receptor beta chains from the same sample are listed, as sequenced in a study of CD8+ T cells in alopecia areata (dated by TCRdb to the late 2010s). The method was the immunoSEQ multiplex PCR assay. For TCR sequencing, RNA was extracted from every sample and reverse transcribed into cDNA to serve as template. Held by TCRdb, this immuneACCESS table contains in-frame sequences only and omits some clones. Under half of the omission traces to an unresolved V gene where checked; the cause of the rest is unknown. The sample table shows about 180,000 clones, and about 61% are seen once. Clones ranked in the top ten supply more than 15% of the sample. The treatment or condition label on this specimen signifies: oral pan-JAK inhibitor, 5-10 mg twice daily. This sample comprised CD4+ T cells sorted from blood, obtained at approximately week 60, from a patient treated with tofacitinib. These receptors were taken from a human donor with alopecia areata.

This clone turned up a few times. The chain joins TRBV27 to TRBJ2-7, with D uncertain. With 6 bases removed from V and 3 bases from J, the gap between germline ends came to 9 bases. The CDR3 extends over 12 amino acids. The germline V gene encodes CDR1 MNHEY and CDR2 SMNVEV (reference sequence). CDR3 sequence reads: CASRRDFYEQYF. CDR3 nucleotide sequence: TGTGCCAGCAGGCGAGACTTCTACGAGCAGTACTTC.

This clone was picked up one time. The CDR3 sequence is CASRSGGSQETQYF. The CDR3 nucleotides are TGTGCCAGCAGAAGCGGGGGGTCCCAAGAGACCCAGTACTTC. The rearrangement links TRBV6-1 to TRBJ2-5, with 9 bases aligning to TRBD2. Trimming cost V 6 bases and J 1 base; bases outside gene matches: 3. Per the germline V gene, CDR1 is MNHNS and CDR2 is SASEGT. The CDR3 contains 14 residues.

The gene calls are TRBV11-3 and TRBJ1-1, with 7 bases lining up with TRBD1. CDR1 is SGHNT and CDR2 is YENEEA in the germline V gene. CDR3 length equals 15 residues. The V and J ends lost 7 bases and 4 bases, in that order; junction bases with no gene match: 12. The CDR3 coding sequence is TGTGCCAGCACCGTAGGGGGCCAATGGGGCACTGAAGCTTTCTTT. Its protein product is CASTVGGQWGTEAFF.

This chain links TRBV29-1 with TRBJ2-7, with unresolved D. Germline V gene lookup returns CDR1 SQVTM and CDR2 ANQGSEA. Trimming stripped 1 base from V and 5 bases from J, with 9 bases between. CDR3 size: 12 residues. The CDR3 DNA sequence: TGCAGCGTTGAAGTTTGGCAGAACGAGCAGTACTTC. Translating gives CSVEVWQNEQYF.

In nucleotides, the CDR3 is TGTGCCTGGAGTGACAGGGACAAAAACACCGGGGAGCTGTTTTTT. Translating gives CAWSDRDKNTGELFF. The chain links TRBV30 to TRBJ2-2; possible D gene TRBD1, 6 bases. CDR1 is GTSNPN and CDR2 is SVGIG in the germline V gene (reference sequence). The CDR3 covers 15 residues. The V and J ends lost 1 base and 2 bases respectively, with 11 bases between them.

The chain joins TRBV5-1 to TRBJ1-4; no reliable D call. This CDR3 spans 14 amino acids. Germline-derived CDR1 and CDR2 are SGHRS and YFSETQ. Trimming left V 0 bases short and J 8 bases short, with 11 bases between. The CDR3: CASSLGRMREKLFF. DNA of the CDR3: TGCGCCAGCAGCTTGGGCAGGATGAGAGAAAAACTGTTTTTT.

Here the CDR3 DNA reads TGTGCCAGCAGGGAACCCGGCGGGGTGGGCGAGCAGTACTTC. Encoded protein: CASREPGGVGEQYF. V usage is TRBV6-5 and J usage is TRBJ2-7, with D possibly matching TRBD2 (6 bases). The CDR3 has 14 residues. Germline V gene lookup returns CDR1 MNHEY and CDR2 SVGAGI. V was shortened by 6 bases and J by 6 bases, with 18 bases between the two germline ends.

The gene calls are TRBV2 and TRBJ1-6; D is possibly TRBD1 (5 bases). This CDR3 is 16 amino acids long. The germline CDR1 and CDR2 sequences are SNHLY and FYNNEI. V was shortened by 2 bases and J by 6 bases, with 14 bases between the two germline ends. The CDR3 bases are TGTGCCAGCAGTGAAATACGCCAGGGACGTAATTCACCCCTCCACTTT. It specifies CASSEIRQGRNSPLHF.